This T cell receptor (beta chain) stems from a study of T cell responses to AZD1222 COVID-19 vaccine. Note on this clone: Other DNA sequences from this sample encode an identical CDR3 as well.

The germline V and J ends were trimmed by 5 bases and 3 bases, with 11 bases remaining between them. This CDR3 contains 14 residues. Germline CDR1 and CDR2: KGHSH and LQKENI. Data came from immunoSEQ multiplex PCR; TCRdb stores just in-frame clones and leaves some out. The table records about 140,000 clones, roughly 89% of them present only once. This rearrangement joins TRBV18 to TRBJ1-5; a possible D gene is TRBD1 (6 bases). The starting material was peripheral blood, obtained 28 days after the second dose of the MenACWY control vaccine. The source of this sequence is an adult who received the MenACWY meningococcal vaccine as a control. The CDR3 protein is CASSSQGNNQPQHF. As DNA, the CDR3 is TGTGCCAGCTCAAGCCAGGGGAACAATCAGCCCCAGCATTTT.